This T cell receptor (beta chain) comes out of a study of CXCR3-negative and CXCR3-positive naive CD8 T cells. Study conclusions and caveats: Cryopreserved PBMCs had partly decreased CXCR3 expression; fresh PBMCs were used in most assays. With surface CD5 comparable between naive subsets, TCR strength was estimated using properties derived from the TRB CDR3. CXCR3-positive naive cells had more hydrophobic TRB CDR3s than CXCR3-negative naive cells. Relative to memory CD8+ cells, whose diversity was much lower, both naive subsets had comparably high diversity.

Naive CD8+ T cells showed CD45RO-CCR7+CD27+CD95-. Note on this clonotype: Its specificity is not known.

The germline gives CDR1 LNHNV, CDR2 YYDKDF (reference sequence). This CDR3 has 14 residues. UMI-labeled 5' RACE TRB cDNA libraries were prepared from the cells. TCRdb reprocessed the 5' RACE reads; each CDR3 protein has one entry and no DNA is given. Here the sample table reports about 50,000 distinct CDR3 sequences. The source material was naive CXCR3+ CD8+ T cells from blood. Indicated subset: CD45RO-CCR7+CD27+CD95- naive CD8+ T cells expressing CXCR3 (TNR3+). This receptor was taken from a human donor in good health. Some clones in this sample may be carry-over from other donors' samples. The genes are TRBV15 and TRBJ1-4; TCRdb's assignment of TRBD1 cannot be checked, as there is no DNA. CDR3 protein: CATSLQGENEKLFF.